The T cell receptor beta chain under discussion was sequenced for a study of graft-versus-host responses after intestinal transplantation (dated by TCRdb to about 2021). As for the study more broadly: The transplants that recipients received were multivisceral, liver-intestinal, or isolated intestinal. Rather than being sequenced by the commercial service, samples from a few later patients were sequenced in-house on an Illumina MiSeq and processed with MiXCR. A cohort of some 24 intestinal transplant recipients, including one retransplant, was enrolled, and a few patients lacking pretransplant specimens were excluded. Donor T cell macrochimerism was defined as a peak of at least 4% donor T cells among recipient peripheral blood mononuclear cells. Every recipient was given anti-thymocyte globulin induction, followed by about 3 years of maintenance tacrolimus and steroids. To identify alloreactive clones, pre-transplant mixed lymphocyte reaction products were sequenced and compared with unstimulated pre-transplant donor and recipient T cells. Bulk TCR-beta CDR3 sequencing was used to track graft-versus-host and host-versus-graft alloreactive T cell clones in the graft, circulation and bone marrow after intestinal transplantation. The full study reports these points: GvH clones turned up in recipient bone marrow, with some appearing earlier in ileal mucosa or blood, a pattern consistent with an intestinal mucosal origin. In patients with donor T cell macrochimerism, the allografts had high GvH to HvG T cell clonal ratios. The relatively low number and heterogeneity of intestinal transplant patients limited the conclusions. Early after transplant, peak levels of circulating GvH clones were associated with declines in HvG clones.

The time point label, as the study defines it: cells obtained before transplantation from donor or recipient. CD3+CD4+ and CD3+CD8+ populations were FACS-sorted from unstimulated pre-transplant donor and recipient cells taken from spleen or lymph nodes. The table lists this clone with a count of one. There is no known antigen for this receptor. Base quality data are lacking; no much larger clone is found one base away. V trim: 5 bases; J trim: 2 bases; unmatched bases: 8. According to the germline V gene, CDR1 reads MDHEN and CDR2 reads SYDVKM. The CDR3 runs 15 residues from the cysteine to the valine. Just the 45-base CDR3 DNA is kept, in frame starting at base 1. Library generation was performed with the immunoSEQ multiplex PCR assay. For most patients, genomic DNA was isolated with the Qiagen DNeasy Blood and Tissue Kit and sent frozen to Adaptive Biotechnologies for TCR sequencing. For most patients, high-throughput TCR-beta CDR3 sequencing of genomic DNA was performed by Adaptive Biotechnologies. Per the original workflow: Adaptive's ImmunoSEQ software was the source of the TCR sequencing data for 15 to 20 patients, while a few other patients were processed with MiXCR and VDJtools. To correct CD4 versus CD8 sorting errors, sequences present in both subsets at a frequency ratio below 5:1 were removed. Because the origin of CDR3 nucleotide sequences shared between donor and recipient could not be assigned, those sequences were removed. At least 2-fold expansion over unstimulated cells and a minimum CFSE-low frequency of 0.002% (template counts) or 0.001% (read counts) were required for clones to be classified as alloreactive. A clone was considered mappable if detected in the sequenced pre-transplant spleen, lymph node, or MLR CFSE-low populations of the donor or recipient. The cumulative frequency of alloreactive clones was calculated as a percentage of all sequences, weighted by copy number. TCRdb obtained this table from immuneACCESS and retained in-frame rearrangements with V and J assigned. These tables miss some clones; where compared with another copy, unresolved V genes account for less than half of the shortfall, and the remainder is unexplained. V and J calls and clone size follow that table, whereas D and trimming were derived from the DNA. A total of about 70,000 clones appear in this sample, 90% of them only once. The ten largest clonotypes hold less than 5% of the sample.

This TCR was sampled from a human donor who was the organ donor for an intestinal transplant. Sequences were derived from unstimulated CD8+ T cells sorted from spleen or lymph node cells, sampled before transplant. The rearranged segments are TRBV28 and TRBJ2-7; the junction holds 8 bases that match TRBD1. In nucleotide form, the sequence is TGTGCCAGCAGTCCACTCGGACAGGGTCCCTACGAGCAGTACGTC. This gives the protein CASSPLGQGPYEQYV.